This T cell receptor beta chain emerged from a study of PD-1 blockade in classical Hodgkin lymphoma. This CDR3 has 17 amino acids. Germline V gene lookup returns CDR1 MDHEN and CDR2 SYDVKM. Between the trimmed V and J ends, which lost 3 bases and 1 base, there was a span of 17 bases. Brentuximab vedotin exposure varied among the patients, all of whom had relapsed after autologous stem cell transplantation. This table comes from immunoSEQ multiplex PCR, and its TCRdb copy is limited to in-frame clones, with some not included. The sample consists of 150,000 or so clones, around 84% of them appearing once. Regarding the study as a whole: There was a significant rise in CD4+ TCR diversity by C4D1, with no such rise for CD8+. Before treatment, TCR diversity in newly diagnosed patients was reportedly lower than in healthy donors.

Points on this clone: Its target is not known.

Sequencing was performed on peripheral blood mononuclear cells (PBMCs), taken before the second cycle of nivolumab. This receptor was identified in a human donor with classical Hodgkin lymphoma. This rearrangement joins TRBV28 to TRBJ2-3; no firm D call. The CDR3 DNA reads as TGTGCCAGCAGTTTTTGGGCCAGACTTTCGGGCACAGATACGCAGTATTTT. Translation gives CASSFWARLSGTDTQYF. Complete variable domain (other parts from reference TRBV28 and TRBJ2-3): DVKVTQSSRYLVKRTGEKVFLECVQDMDHENMFWYRQDPGLGLRLIYFSYDVKMKEKGDIPEGYSVSREKKERFSLILESASTNQTSMYLCASSFWARLSGTDTQYFGPGTRLTVL.